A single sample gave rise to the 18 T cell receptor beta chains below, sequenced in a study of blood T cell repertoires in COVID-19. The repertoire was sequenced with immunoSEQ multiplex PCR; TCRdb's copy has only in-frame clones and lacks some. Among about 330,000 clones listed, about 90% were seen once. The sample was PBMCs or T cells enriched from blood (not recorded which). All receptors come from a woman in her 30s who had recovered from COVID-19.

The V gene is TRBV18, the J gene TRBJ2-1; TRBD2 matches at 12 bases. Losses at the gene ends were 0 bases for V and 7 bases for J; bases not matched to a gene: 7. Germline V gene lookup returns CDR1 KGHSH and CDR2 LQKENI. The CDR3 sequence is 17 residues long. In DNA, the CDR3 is TGTGCCAGCTCACCACCTGTGGCTAGCGGGGGGGCAAATGAGCAGTTCTTC. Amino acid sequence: CASSPPVASGGANEQFF.

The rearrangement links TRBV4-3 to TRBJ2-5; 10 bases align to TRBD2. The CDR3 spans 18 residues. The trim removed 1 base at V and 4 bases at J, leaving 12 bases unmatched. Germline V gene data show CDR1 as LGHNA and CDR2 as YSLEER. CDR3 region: CASSQASSGGARVETQYF. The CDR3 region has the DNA TGCGCCAGCAGCCAAGCGTCTAGCGGGGGAGCGAGGGTAGAGACCCAGTACTTC.

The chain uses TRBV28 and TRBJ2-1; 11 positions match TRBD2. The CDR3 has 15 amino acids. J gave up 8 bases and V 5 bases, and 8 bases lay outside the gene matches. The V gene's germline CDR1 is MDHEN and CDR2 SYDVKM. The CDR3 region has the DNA TGTGCCAGCAGTCTATCTAGCGGGGGGCGGGATGAGCAGTTCTTC. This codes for CASSLSSGGRDEQFF.

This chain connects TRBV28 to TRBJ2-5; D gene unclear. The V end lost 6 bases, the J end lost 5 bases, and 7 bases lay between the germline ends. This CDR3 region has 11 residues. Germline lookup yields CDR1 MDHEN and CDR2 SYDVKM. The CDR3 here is CASSHVETQYF. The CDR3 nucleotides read TGTGCCAGCAGCCATGTGGAGACCCAGTACTTC.

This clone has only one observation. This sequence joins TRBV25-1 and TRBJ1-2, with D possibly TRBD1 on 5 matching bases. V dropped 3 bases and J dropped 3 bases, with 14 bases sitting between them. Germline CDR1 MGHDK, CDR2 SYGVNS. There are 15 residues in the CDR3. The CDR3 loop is CASSETASKDYGYTF. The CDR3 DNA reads TGTGCCAGCAGTGAGACAGCGTCTAAAGACTATGGCTACACCTTC.

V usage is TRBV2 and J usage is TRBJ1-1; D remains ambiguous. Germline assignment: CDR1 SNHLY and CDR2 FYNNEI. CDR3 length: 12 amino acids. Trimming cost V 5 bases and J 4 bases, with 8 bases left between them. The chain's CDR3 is CASSSGFTEAFF. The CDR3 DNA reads TGTGCCAGCAGTTCAGGATTCACTGAAGCTTTCTTT.

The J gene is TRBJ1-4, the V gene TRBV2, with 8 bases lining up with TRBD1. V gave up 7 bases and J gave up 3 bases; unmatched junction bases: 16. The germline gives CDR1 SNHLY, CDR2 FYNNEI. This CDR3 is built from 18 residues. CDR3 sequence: CASMKHRGSMGPNEKLFF. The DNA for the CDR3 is TGTGCCAGCATGAAGCACAGGGGGTCTATGGGGCCTAATGAAAAACTGTTTTTT.

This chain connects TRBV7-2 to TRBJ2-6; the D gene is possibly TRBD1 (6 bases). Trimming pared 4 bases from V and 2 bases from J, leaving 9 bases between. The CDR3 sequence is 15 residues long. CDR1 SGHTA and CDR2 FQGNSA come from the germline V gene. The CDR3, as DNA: TGTGCCAGCAGCTCCCGGACAGCTGGGGCCAACGTCCTGACTTTC. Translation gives CASSSRTAGANVLTF.

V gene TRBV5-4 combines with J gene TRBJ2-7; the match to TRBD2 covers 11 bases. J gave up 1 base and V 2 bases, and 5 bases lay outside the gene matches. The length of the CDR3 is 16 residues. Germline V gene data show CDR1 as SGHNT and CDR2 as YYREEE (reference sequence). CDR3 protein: CASSFRPSGGSYEQYF. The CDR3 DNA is TGTGCCAGCAGCTTTCGGCCTAGCGGGGGGTCCTACGAGCAGTACTTC.

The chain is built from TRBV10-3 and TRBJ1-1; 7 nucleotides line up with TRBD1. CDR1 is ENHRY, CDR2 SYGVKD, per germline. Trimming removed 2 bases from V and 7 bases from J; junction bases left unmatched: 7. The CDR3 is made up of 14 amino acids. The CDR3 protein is CAISEATGFNEAFF. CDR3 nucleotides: TGTGCCATCAGTGAGGCGACAGGGTTCAATGAAGCTTTCTTT.

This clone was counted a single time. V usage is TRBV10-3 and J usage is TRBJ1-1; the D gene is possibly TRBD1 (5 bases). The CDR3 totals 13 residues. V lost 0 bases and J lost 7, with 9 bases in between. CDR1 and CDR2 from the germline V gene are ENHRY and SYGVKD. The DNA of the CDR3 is TGTGCCATCAGTGAGTCTGGGGGGATTGAAGCTTTCTTT. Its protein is CAISESGGIEAFF.

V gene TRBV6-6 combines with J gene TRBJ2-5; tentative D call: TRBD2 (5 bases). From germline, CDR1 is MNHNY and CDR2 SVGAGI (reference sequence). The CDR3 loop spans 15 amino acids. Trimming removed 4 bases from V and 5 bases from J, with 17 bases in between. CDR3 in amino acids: CASSSRGSGQETQYF. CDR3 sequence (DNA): TGTGCCAGCAGTTCCCGGGGAAGCGGCCAGGAGACCCAGTACTTC.

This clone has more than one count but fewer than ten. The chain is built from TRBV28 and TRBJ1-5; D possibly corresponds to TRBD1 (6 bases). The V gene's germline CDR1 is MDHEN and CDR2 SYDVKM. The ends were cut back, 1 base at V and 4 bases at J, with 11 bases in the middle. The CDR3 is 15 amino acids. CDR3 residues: CASSLSRGVNQPQHF. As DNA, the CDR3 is TGTGCCAGCAGTTTATCCAGGGGAGTTAATCAGCCCCAGCATTTT.

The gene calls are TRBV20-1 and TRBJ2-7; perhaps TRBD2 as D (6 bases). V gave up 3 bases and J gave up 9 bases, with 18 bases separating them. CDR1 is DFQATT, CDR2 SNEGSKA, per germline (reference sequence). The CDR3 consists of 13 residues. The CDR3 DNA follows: TGCAGTGCTAGTCGGGGACTCTCTGTGTCGCAGTACTTC. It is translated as CSASRGLSVSQYF.

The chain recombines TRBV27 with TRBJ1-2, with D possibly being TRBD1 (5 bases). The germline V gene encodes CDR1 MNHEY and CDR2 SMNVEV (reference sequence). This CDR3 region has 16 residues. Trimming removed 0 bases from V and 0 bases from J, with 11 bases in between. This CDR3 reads CASSLSSAGSNYGYTF. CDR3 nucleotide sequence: TGTGCCAGCAGTTTATCGAGCGCAGGGTCTAACTATGGCTACACCTTC.

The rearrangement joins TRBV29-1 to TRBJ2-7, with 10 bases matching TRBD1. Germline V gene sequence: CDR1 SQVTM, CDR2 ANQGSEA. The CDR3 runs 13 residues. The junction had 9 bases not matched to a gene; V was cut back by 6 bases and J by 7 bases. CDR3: CSVQRQGAGEQYF. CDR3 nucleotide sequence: TGCAGCGTCCAGAGACAGGGGGCGGGGGAGCAGTACTTC.

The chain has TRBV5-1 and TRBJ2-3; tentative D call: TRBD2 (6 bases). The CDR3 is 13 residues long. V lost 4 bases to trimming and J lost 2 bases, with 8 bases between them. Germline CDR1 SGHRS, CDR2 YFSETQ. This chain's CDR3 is CASSPDYTDTQYF. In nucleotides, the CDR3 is TGCGCCAGCAGCCCGGACTACACAGATACGCAGTATTTT.

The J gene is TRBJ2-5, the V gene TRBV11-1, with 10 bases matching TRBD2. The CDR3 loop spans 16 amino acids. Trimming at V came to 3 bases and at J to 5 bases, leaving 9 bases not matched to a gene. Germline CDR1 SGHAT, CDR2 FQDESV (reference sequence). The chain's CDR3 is CASSFQLSAGGETQYF. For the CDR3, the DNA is TGTGCCAGCAGCTTCCAACTCTCAGCGGGGGGGGAGACCCAGTACTTC.